This T cell receptor (beta chain) came from a study of control samples from healthy donors and cancer patients. Only in-frame clones appear in the TCRdb table, and some are missing; sequencing was by immunoSEQ multiplex PCR. This sample yields around 110,000 clones, of which 75% to 90% are seen a single time; approximately 1.1% belongs to the top ten. With 3 bases clipped from V and 7 bases from J, the junction kept 5 bases outside the gene matches. CDR1 is MDHEN, CDR2 SYDVKM, per germline. This CDR3 is 14 amino acids long. The clonotype originates from a woman in her fifties or sixties with colorectal cancer. This rearrangement joins TRBV28 to TRBJ1-3, with 8 bases that match TRBD1. Sequencing used PBMCs. This CDR3 reads CASSFDRGRNTIYF. In DNA, the CDR3 is TGTGCCAGCAGTTTCGACAGGGGCCGGAACACCATATATTTT.